What follows is one T cell receptor beta chain and its context. The authors' processing: Scientists estimated how many nucleated cells there were by amplifying reference gene primers. Clones were sequenced by immunoSEQ multiplex PCR, and TCRdb holds only the in-frame ones, with some missing. V, J and clone size are those of that table, while D and trimming were read from the DNA. The sample consists of about 250,000 clones, around 84% of them appearing once. Per germline, CDR1 KGHSH and CDR2 LQKENI. The germline V and J ends were trimmed by 6 bases and 7 bases, with 10 bases remaining between them. The CDR3 covers 12 residues. The data are from a study of blood T cell repertoires in COVID-19. Exposed participants encountered a COVID-19 case during the 2 weeks preceding study entry.

The sequence was obtained from a man aged 40-50 years who had been exposed to COVID-19. The sample consisted of PBMCs or T cells enriched from blood (not recorded which). The chain employs TRBV18 and TRBJ2-1; D ambiguous. Written as DNA, the CDR3 is TGTGCCAGCTCCACGAGCACTAATGAGCAGTTCTTC. It encodes CASSTSTNEQFF.